This T cell receptor beta chain was recorded in a study of T cells after somatic rescue of genetic block. Profiled with immunoSEQ multiplex PCR; TCRdb holds only in-frame clones, not every one. The data show roughly 110,000 clones, 80% to 95% seen once. CDR1 and CDR2 from the germline V gene are LNHDA and SQIVND (reference sequence). V was shortened by 7 bases and J by 7 bases, with 19 bases between the two germline ends. This CDR3 has 15 amino acids. The chain carries TRBV19 and TRBJ2-2, with D tentatively TRBD1 (5 bases). The sample consisted of peripheral blood mononuclear cells (PBMCs). The receptor was isolated from a woman aged 18 to 35. The CDR3 reads CASTVYGATGGELFF. The CDR3 nucleotides are TGTGCCAGTACCGTATATGGGGCAACTGGCGGGGAGCTGTTTTTT. The full variable domain, rest sourced from reference TRBV19 and TRBJ2-2, is DGGITQSPKYLFRKEGQNVTLSCEQNLNHDAMYWYRQDPGQGLRLIYYSQIVNDFQKGDIAEGYSVSREKKESFPLTVTSAQKNPTAFYLCASTVYGATGGELFFGEGSRLTVL.